Shown below are 5 T cell receptor beta chains from a single sample sequenced in a study of early T cells in non-severe SARS-CoV-2 infection. TCRdb itself ran the 5' RACE reads through MiXCR, one entry per CDR3 protein. The sample has around 81,000 distinct CDR3 sequences, more than 13% seen once; the top ten hold approximately 11%. Sequencing input: whole blood. The receptor set was obtained from an adult who was a healthcare worker with PCR-confirmed SARS-CoV-2 infection or an uninfected control (not recorded which).

This clonotype turned up a few times. The chain carries TRBV9 and TRBJ1-2; 7 nucleotides match TRBD1. Unmatched junction bases numbered 2, after V lost 0 bases and J lost 6 bases. The CDR3 loop spans 13 amino acids. Germline V gives CDR1 SGDLS, CDR2 YYNGEE. CDR3: CASSVAGGHGYTF. The CDR3 DNA reads as TGTGCCAGCAGCGTAGCAGGGGGGCATGGCTACACCTTC.

The chain combines TRBV6-2 or TRBV6-3 with TRBJ1-5; the D gene is possibly TRBD1 (5 bases). CDR3 length equals 16 residues. V gave up 8 bases and J gave up 0 bases, with 17 bases separating them. CDR1 is MNHEY, CDR2 SVGEGT, per germline. In DNA, the CDR3 is TGTGCCAGCTCCGGGGCTCCGAAAAATAGCAATCAGCCCCAGCATTTT. This sequence encodes CASSGAPKNSNQPQHF.

This clonotype was seen at least ten times. This chain connects TRBV12-5 to TRBJ1-6; D is ambiguous. The CDR3 is 13 amino acids. Germline V gene lookup returns CDR1 LGHNT and CDR2 FRNRAP. The V end was cut by 4 bases, the J end by 5 bases, with 6 bases between. The CDR3 coding sequence is TGTGCTAGTGGTTCCCTGCATAATTCACCCCTCCACTTT. This encodes CASGSLHNSPLHF.

This clonotype came up many times. The V call is TRBV29-1, the J call TRBJ1-2, with D perhaps matching TRBD1 (5 bases). The CDR3 has 13 residues. The germline V gene encodes CDR1 SQVTM and CDR2 ANQGSEA. The V end lost 6 bases, the J end lost 7 bases, and 18 bases lay between the germline ends. The CDR3 reads CSVPGQGVGGYTF. Written as DNA, the CDR3 is TGCAGCGTCCCAGGACAAGGAGTTGGTGGCTACACCTTC.

This clonotype has just a few counts. The V call is TRBV5-1, the J call TRBJ2-3; 8 bases agree with TRBD2. V lost 1 base to trimming and J lost 4 bases; unmatched junction nucleotides: 5. Germline CDR1 SGHRS, CDR2 YFSETQ. CDR3 length equals 15 residues. The CDR3 here is CASSLQAGEADTQYF. DNA of the CDR3: TGCGCCAGCAGCTTGCAAGCGGGGGAGGCAGATACGCAGTATTTT.